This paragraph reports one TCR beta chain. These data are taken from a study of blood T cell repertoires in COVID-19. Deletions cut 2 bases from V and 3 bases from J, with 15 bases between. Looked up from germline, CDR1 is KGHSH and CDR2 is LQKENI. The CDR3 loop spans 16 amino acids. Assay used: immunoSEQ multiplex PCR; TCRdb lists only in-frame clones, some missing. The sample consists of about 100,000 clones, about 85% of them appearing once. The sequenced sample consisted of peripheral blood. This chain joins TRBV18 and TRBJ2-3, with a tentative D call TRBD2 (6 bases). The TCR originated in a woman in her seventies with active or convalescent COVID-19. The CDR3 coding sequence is TGTGCCAGCTCACCAAGTCAGACCCGGGGGACAGATACGCAGTATTTT. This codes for CASSPSQTRGTDTQYF.